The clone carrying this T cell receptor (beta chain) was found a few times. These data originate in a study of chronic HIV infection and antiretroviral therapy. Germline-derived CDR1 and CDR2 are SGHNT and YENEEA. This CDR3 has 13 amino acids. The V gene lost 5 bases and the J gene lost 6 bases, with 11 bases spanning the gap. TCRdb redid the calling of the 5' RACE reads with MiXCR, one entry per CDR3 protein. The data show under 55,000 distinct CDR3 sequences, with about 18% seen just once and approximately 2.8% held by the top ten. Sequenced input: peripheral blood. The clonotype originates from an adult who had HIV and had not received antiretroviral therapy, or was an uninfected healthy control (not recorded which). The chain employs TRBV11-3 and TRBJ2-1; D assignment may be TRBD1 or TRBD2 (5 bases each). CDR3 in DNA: TGTGCCAGCAGCCGATCAGGGAGCAATGAGCAGTTCTTC. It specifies CASSRSGSNEQFF.